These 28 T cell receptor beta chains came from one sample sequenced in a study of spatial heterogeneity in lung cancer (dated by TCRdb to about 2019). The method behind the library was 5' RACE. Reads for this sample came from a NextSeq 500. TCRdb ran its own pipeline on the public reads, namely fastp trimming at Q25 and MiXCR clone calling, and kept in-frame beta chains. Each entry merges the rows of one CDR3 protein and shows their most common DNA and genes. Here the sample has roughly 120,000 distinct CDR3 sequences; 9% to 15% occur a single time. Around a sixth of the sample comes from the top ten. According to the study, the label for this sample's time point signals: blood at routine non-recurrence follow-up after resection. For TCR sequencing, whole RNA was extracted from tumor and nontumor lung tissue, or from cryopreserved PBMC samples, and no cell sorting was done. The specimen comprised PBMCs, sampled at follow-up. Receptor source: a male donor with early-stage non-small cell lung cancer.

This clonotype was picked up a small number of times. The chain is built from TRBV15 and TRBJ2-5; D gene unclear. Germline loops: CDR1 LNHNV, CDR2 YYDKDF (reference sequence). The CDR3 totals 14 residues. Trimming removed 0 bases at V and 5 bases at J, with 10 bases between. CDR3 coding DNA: TGTGCCACCAGCAGAGATAACCCCCGGGAGACCCAGTACTTC. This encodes CATSRDNPRETQYF.

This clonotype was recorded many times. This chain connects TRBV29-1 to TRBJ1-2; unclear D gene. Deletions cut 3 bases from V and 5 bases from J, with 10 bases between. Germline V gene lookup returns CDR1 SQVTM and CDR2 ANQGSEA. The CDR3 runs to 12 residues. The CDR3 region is CSVDSDGYGYTF. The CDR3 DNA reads TGCAGCGTTGACTCGGACGGTTATGGCTACACCTTC.

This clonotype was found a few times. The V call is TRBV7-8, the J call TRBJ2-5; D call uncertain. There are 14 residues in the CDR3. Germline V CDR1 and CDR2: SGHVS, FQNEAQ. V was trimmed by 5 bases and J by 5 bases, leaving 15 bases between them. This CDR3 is CASSLTFSLETQYF. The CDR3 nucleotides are TGTGCCAGCAGCCTAACCTTTAGCCTTGAGACCCAGTACTTC.

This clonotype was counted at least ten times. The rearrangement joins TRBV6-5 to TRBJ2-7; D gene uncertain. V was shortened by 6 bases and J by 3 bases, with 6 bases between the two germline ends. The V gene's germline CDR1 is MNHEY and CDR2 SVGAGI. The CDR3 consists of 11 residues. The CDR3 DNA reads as TGTGCCAGCAGCCACAACTACGAGCAGTACTTC. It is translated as CASSHNYEQYF.

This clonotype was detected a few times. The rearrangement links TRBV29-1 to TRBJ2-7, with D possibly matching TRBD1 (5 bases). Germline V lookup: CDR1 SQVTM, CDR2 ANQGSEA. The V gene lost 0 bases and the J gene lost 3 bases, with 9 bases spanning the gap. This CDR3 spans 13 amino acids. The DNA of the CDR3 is TGCAGCGTTGAAGATCGAGACAGCTACGAGCAGTACTTC. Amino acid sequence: CSVEDRDSYEQYF.

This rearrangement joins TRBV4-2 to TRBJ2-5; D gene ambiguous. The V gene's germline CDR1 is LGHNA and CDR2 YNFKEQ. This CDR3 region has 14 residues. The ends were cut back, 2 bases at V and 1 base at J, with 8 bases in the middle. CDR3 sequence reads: CASSQLAAQETQYF. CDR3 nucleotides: TGTGCCAGCAGCCAACTGGCGGCCCAAGAGACCCAGTACTTC.

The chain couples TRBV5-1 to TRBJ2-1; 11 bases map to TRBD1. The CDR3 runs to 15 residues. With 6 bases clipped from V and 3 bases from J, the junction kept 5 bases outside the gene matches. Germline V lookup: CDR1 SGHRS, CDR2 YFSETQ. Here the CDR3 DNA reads TGCGCCAGCACCTCCGGGACAGGGGGCTACAATGAGCAGTTCTTC. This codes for CASTSGTGGYNEQFF.

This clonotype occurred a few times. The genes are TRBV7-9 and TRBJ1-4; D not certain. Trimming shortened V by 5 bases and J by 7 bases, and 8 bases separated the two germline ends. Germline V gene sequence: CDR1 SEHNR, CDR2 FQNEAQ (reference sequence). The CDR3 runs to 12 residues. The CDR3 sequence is CASSAGPEKLFF. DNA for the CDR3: TGTGCCAGCAGCGCGGGTCCTGAAAAACTGTTTTTT.

As DNA, the CDR3 is TGTGCCAGCAGTGTCGGGGCACCCCTCTACGAGCAGTACTTC. Protein: CASSVGAPLYEQYF. The chain employs TRBV28 and TRBJ2-7; the D call may be TRBD1 or TRBD2 (5 bases each). This CDR3 contains 14 residues. Germline V gene data show CDR1 as MDHEN and CDR2 as SYDVKM. The V end was cut by 5 bases, the J end by 3 bases, with 14 bases between. The full variable domain, with the rest looked up from reference TRBV28 and TRBJ2-7, is DVKVTQSSRYLVKRTGEKVFLECVQDMDHENMFWYRQDPGLGLRLIYFSYDVKMKEKGDIPEGYSVSREKKERFSLILESASTNQTSMYLCASSVGAPLYEQYFGPGTRLTVT.

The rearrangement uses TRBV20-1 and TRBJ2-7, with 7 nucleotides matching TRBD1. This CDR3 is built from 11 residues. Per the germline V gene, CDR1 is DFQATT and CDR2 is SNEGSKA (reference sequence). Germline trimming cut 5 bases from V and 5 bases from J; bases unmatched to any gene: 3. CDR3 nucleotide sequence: TGCAGTGCTTTGACAGGGAACGAGCAGTACTTC. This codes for CSALTGNEQYF.

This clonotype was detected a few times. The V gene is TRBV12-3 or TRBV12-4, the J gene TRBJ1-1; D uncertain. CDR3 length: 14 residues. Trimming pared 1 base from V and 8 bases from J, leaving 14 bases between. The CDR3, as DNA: TGTGCCAGCAGTTTAGGACCTGCACAGTTCGAAGCTTTCTTT. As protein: CASSLGPAQFEAFF.

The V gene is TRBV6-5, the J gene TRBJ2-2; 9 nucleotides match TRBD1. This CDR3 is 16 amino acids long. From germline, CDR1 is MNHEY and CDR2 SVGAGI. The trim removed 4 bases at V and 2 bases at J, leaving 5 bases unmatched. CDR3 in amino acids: CASSSPGQGNTGELFF. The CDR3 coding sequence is TGTGCCAGCAGTTCCCCGGGACAGGGTAACACCGGGGAGCTGTTTTTT.

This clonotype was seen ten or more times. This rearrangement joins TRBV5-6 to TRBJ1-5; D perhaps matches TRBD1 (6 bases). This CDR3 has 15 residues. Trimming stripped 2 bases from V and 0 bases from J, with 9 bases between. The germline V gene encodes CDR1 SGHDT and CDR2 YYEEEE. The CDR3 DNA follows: TGTGCCAGCAGCTTAAGGACAGTTAGCAATCAGCCCCAGCATTTT. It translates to CASSLRTVSNQPQHF.

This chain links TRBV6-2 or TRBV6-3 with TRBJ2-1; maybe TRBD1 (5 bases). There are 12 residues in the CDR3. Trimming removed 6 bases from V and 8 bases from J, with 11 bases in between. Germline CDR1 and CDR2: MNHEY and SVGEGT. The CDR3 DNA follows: TGTGCCAGCAGAGCCGACAGAGATGAGCAGTTCTTC. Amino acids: CASRADRDEQFF.

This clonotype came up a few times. CDR3 loop: CASSRFMAGANVLTF. The DNA of the CDR3 is TGTGCCAGCAGTCGCTTTATGGCTGGGGCCAACGTCCTGACTTTC. The chain uses TRBV6-2 or TRBV6-3 and TRBJ2-6; D remains unclear. CDR1 and CDR2 (germline): MNHEY, SVGEGT. This CDR3 spans 15 amino acids. V was shortened by 5 bases and J by 2 bases, with 10 bases between the two germline ends.

The CDR3 DNA reads as TGCGCCAGCAGCTTGGACAGGGGGGGAAACACCATATATTTT. As protein: CASSLDRGGNTIYF. The genes are TRBV5-1 and TRBJ1-3; 8 bases match TRBD1. Trimming took 0 bases from V and 4 from J; bases not matched to a gene: 0. This CDR3 has 14 residues. The germline gives CDR1 SGHRS, CDR2 YFSETQ.

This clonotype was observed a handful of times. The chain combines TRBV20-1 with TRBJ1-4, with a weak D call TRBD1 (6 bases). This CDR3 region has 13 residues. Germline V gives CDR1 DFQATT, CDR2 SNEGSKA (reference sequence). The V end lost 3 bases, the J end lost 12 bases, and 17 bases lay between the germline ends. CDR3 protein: CSARPTGNRELFF. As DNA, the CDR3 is TGCAGTGCTAGGCCTACGGGGAACAGGGAACTGTTTTTT.

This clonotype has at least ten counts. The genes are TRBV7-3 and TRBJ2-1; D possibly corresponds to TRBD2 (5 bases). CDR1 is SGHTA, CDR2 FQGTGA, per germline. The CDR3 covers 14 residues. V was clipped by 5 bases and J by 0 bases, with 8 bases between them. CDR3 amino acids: CASSLRGSYNEQFF. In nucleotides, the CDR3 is TGTGCCAGCAGCCTACGGGGCTCCTACAATGAGCAGTTCTTC.

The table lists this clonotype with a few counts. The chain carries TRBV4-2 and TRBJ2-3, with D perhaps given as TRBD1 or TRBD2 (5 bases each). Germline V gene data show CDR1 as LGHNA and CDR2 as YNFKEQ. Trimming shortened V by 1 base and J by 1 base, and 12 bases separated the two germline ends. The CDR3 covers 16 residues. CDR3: CASSQGGRSGTDTQYF. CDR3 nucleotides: TGTGCCAGCAGCCAAGGGGGACGATCTGGCACAGATACGCAGTATTTT.

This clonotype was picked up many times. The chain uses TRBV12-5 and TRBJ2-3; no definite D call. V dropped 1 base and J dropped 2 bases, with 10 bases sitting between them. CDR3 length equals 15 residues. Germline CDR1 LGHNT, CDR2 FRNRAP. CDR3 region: CASGLGSSSTDTQYF. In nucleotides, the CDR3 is TGTGCTAGTGGTTTGGGAAGTAGTTCCACAGATACGCAGTATTTT.

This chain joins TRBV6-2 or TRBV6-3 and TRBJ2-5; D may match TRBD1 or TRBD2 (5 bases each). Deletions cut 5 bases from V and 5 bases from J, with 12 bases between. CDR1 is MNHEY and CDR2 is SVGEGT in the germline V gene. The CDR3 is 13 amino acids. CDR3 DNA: TGTGCCAGCAGTGGGGACCGCTTTGAGACCCAGTACTTC. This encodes CASSGDRFETQYF.

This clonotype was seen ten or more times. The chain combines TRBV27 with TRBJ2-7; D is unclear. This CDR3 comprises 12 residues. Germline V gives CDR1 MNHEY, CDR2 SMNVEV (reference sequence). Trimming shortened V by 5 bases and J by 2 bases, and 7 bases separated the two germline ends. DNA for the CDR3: TGTGCCAGCAGTCGGAACCCCTACGAGCAGTACTTC. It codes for CASSRNPYEQYF.

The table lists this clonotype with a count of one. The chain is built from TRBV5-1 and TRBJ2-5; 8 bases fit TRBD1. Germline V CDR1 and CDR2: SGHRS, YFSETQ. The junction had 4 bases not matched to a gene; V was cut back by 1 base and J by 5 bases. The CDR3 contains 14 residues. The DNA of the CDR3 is TGCGCCAGCAGCTTGAACAGGGGGATCGAGACCCAGTACTTC. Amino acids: CASSLNRGIETQYF.

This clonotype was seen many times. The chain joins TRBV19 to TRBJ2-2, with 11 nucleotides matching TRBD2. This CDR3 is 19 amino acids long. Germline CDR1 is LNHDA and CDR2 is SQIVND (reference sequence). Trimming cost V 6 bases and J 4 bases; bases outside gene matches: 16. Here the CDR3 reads CASSPWASGGQRSTGELFF. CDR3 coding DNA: TGTGCCAGTAGCCCCTGGGCTAGCGGGGGGCAAAGATCCACCGGGGAGCTGTTTTTT.

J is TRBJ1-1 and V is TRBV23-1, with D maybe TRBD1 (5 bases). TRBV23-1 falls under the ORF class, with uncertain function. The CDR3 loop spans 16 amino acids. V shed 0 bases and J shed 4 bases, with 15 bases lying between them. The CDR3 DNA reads TGCGCCAGCAGTCAATCCATCCAGAACGGGGCCACTGAAGCTTTCTTT. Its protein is CASSQSIQNGATEAFF.

The CDR3 DNA follows: TGTGCCAGCAGGGGCGCCACCTACGAGCAGTACTTC. This gives the protein CASRGATYEQYF. The V gene is TRBV5-4, the J gene TRBJ2-7; the D is unclear. CDR1 SGHNT and CDR2 YYREEE come from the germline V gene (reference sequence). There are 12 residues in the CDR3. V lost 5 bases, J lost 2 bases, and 8 bases lay in between.

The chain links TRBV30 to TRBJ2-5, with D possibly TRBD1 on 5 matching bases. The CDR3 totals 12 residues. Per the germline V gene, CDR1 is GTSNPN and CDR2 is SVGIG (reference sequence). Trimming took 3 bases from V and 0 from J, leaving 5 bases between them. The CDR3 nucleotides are TGTGCCTGGAGCAGGGACCAAGAGACCCAGTACTTC. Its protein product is CAWSRDQETQYF.

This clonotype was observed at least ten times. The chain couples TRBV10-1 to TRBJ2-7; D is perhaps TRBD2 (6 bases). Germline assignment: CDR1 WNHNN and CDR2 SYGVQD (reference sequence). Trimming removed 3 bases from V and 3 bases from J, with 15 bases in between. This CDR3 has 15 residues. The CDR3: CASSESAGRSYEQYF. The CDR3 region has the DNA TGCGCCAGCAGTGAATCCGCGGGACGGAGCTACGAGCAGTACTTC.